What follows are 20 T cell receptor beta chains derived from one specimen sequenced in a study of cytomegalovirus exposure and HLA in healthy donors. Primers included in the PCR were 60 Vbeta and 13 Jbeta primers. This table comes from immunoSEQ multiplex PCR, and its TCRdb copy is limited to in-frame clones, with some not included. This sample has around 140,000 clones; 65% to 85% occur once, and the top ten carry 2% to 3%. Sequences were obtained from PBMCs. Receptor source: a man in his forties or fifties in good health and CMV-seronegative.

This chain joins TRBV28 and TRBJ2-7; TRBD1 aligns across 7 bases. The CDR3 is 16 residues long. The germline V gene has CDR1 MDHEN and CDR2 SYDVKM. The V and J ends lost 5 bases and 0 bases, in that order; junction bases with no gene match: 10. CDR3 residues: CASSPGGWDSSYEQYF. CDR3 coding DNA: TGTGCCAGCAGTCCAGGTGGGTGGGACAGCTCCTACGAGCAGTACTTC.

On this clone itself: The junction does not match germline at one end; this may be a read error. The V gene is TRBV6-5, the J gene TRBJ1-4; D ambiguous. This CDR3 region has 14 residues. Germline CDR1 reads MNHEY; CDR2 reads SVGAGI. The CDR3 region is CASSYGGVNEKLFF. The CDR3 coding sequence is TGTGCCAGTAGTTACGGAGGAGTTAATGAAAAACTGTTTTTT.

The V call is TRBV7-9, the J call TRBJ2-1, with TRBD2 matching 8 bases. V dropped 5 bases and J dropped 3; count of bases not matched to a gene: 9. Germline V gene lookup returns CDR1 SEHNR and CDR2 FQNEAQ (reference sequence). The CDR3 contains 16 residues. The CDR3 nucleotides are TGTGCCAGCAGCCCCTTTGCTAGCGGGCTCTACAATGAGCAGTTCTTC. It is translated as CASSPFASGLYNEQFF.

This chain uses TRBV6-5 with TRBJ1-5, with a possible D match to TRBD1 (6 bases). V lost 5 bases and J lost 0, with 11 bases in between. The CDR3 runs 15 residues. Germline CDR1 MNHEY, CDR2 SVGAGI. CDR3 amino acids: CASSPAGASNQPQHF. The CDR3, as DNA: TGTGCCAGCAGTCCTGCAGGGGCTAGCAATCAGCCCCAGCATTTT.

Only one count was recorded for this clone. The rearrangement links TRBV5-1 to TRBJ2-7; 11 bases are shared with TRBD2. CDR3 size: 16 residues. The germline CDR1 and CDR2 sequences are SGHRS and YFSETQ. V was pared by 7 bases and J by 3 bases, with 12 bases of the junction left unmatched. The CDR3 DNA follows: TGCGCCAGCCATAGGACTAGCGGGCGTGACAACTACGAGCAGTACTTC. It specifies CASHRTSGRDNYEQYF.

CDR3 residues: CASSRGGRTREQYF. The CDR3 DNA reads as TGTGCCAGCAGTCGGGGGGGGCGAACTAGGGAGCAGTACTTC. The V call is TRBV6-5, the J call TRBJ2-7; 8 bases agree with TRBD2. The germline gives CDR1 MNHEY, CDR2 SVGAGI. The CDR3 runs to 14 residues. Unmatched junction bases numbered 10, after V lost 5 bases and J lost 7 bases.

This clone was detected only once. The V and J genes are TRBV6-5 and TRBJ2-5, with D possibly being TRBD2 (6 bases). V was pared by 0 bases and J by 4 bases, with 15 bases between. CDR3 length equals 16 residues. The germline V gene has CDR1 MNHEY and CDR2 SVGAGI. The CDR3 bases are TGTGCCAGCAGTTACTCGATAATAGGAGCGGGAGAGACCCAGTACTTC. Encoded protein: CASSYSIIGAGETQYF.

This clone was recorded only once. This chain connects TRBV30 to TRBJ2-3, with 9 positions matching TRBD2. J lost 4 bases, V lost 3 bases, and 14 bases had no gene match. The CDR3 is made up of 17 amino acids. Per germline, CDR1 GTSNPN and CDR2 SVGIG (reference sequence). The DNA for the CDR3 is TGTGCCTGGAGAAAACTCGATCGCGGGGGGGCAGCAGATACGCAGTATTTT. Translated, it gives CAWRKLDRGGAADTQYF.

The CDR3 DNA sequence: TGTGCCACCAGTCTTGGACAGGGAACGGGGCAGCCCCAGCATTTT. Residues: CATSLGQGTGQPQHF. The V and J genes are TRBV15 and TRBJ1-5, with 8 bases that match TRBD1. The germline V gene encodes CDR1 LNHNV and CDR2 YYDKDF (reference sequence). The CDR3 has 15 amino acids. Losses at the gene ends were 6 bases for V and 7 bases for J; bases not matched to a gene: 11.

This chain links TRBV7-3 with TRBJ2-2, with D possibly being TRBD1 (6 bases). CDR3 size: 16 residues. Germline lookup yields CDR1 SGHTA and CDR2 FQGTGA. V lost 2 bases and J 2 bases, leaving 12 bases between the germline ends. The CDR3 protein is CASSLLAGVNTGELFF. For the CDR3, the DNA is TGTGCCAGCAGCTTACTGGCAGGGGTCAACACCGGGGAGCTGTTTTTT.

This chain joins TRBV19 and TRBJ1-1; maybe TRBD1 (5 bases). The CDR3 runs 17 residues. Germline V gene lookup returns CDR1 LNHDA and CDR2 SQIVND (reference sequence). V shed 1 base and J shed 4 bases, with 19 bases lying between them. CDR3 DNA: TGTGCCAGTAGTATAGGGATGGGCAGGGCCTCTCGCACTGAAGCTTTCTTT. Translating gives CASSIGMGRASRTEAFF.

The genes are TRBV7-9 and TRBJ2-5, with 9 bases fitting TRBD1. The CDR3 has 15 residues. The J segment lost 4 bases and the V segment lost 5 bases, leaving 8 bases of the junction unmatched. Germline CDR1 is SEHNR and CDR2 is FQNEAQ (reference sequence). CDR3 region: CASSRGDRVGETQYF. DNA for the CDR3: TGTGCCAGCAGCCGAGGGGACAGGGTAGGAGAGACCCAGTACTTC.

In DNA, the CDR3 is TGTGCCAGCAGCGAAACAGGGTCCTTCGCTAACTATGGCTACACCTTC. Protein: CASSETGSFANYGYTF. The V and J genes are TRBV7-9 and TRBJ1-2, with a tentative D call TRBD1 (6 bases). The CDR3 totals 16 residues. With 5 bases removed from V and 0 bases from J, the gap between germline ends came to 16 bases. Germline values: CDR1 SEHNR, CDR2 FQNEAQ (reference sequence).

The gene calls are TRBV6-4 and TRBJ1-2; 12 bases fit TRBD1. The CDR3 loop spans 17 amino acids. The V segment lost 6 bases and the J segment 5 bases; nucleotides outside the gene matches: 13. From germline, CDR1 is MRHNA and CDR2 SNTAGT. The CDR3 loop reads CASSLIPGQGASYGYTF. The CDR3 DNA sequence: TGTGCCAGCAGCCTAATACCGGGACAGGGGGCCTCTTATGGCTACACCTTC.

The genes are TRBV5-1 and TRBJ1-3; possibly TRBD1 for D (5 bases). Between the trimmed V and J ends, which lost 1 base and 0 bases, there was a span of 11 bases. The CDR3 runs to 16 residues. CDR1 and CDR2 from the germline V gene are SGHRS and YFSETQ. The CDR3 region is CASSLQGVDSGNTIYF. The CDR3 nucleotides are TGCGCCAGCAGCTTGCAGGGCGTAGACTCTGGAAACACCATATATTTT.

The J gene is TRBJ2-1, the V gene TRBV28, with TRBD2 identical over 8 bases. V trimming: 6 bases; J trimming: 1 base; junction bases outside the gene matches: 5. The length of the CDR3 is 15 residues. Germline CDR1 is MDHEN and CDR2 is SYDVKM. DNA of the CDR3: TGTGCCAGCAGCCTTACTAGCGGTTCCTACAATGAGCAGTTCTTC. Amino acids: CASSLTSGSYNEQFF.

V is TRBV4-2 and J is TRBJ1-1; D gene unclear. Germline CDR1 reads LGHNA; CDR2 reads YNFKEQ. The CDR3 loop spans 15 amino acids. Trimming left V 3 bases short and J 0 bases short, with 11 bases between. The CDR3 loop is CASSQARSMNTEAFF. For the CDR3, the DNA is TGTGCCAGCAGCCAGGCTAGGTCTATGAACACTGAAGCTTTCTTT.

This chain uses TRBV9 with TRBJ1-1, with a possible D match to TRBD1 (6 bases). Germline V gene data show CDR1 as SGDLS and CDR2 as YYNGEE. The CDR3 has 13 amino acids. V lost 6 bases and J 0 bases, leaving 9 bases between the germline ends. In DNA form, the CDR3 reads TGTGCCAGCAACCAGGGGATGAACACTGAAGCTTTCTTT. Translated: CASNQGMNTEAFF.

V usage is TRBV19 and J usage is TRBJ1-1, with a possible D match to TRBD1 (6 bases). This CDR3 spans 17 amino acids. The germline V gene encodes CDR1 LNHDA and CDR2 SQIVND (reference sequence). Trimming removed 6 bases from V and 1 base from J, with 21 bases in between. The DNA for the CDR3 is TGTGCCAGTAGCCCCCACCCTGACAGGTGGGAGAACACTGAAGCTTTCTTT. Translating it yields CASSPHPDRWENTEAFF.

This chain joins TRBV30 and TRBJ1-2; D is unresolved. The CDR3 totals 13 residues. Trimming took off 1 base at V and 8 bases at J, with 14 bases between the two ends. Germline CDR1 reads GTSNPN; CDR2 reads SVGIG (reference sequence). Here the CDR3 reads CAWSGLPNGGYTF. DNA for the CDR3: TGTGCCTGGAGTGGACTTCCAAACGGGGGCTACACCTTC.